The count of the clone carrying this TCR beta chain is one. This sample was taken from a study of T cell changes during pregnancy in multiple sclerosis. The assay was immunoSEQ multiplex PCR, and TCRdb's table has in-frame clones only and misses some. The sample consists of roughly 38,000 clones, under 95% of them appearing once. Germline CDR1 MNHEY, CDR2 SVGAGI. V lost 0 bases and J lost 1, with 9 bases in between. The CDR3 sequence is 16 residues long. This rearrangement joins TRBV6-5 to TRBJ2-2; no firm D call. Source: CD4+ T cells from peripheral blood mononuclear cells, taken in the second trimester of pregnancy. The TCR originated in a female donor in good health, enrolled as a control in a pregnancy study. As DNA, the CDR3 is TGTGCCAGCAGTTACTCGATAGCCCGGAACACCGGGGAGCTGTTTTTT. Amino acids: CASSYSIARNTGELFF.